The clone carrying this T cell receptor (beta chain) was observed once. Its specificity is not known. Cells were stimulated with CMV-infected fibroblast lysates at approximately 10 ug/mL. Memory cells lacking CD40L and CD69 with high CD45RO were sorted. This was the immunoSEQ version 4 assay in survey mode. The data were produced by immunoSEQ multiplex PCR, yet TCRdb's version contains in-frame clones alone and is incomplete. The sample carries 30,000 or so clones, 80% to 90% recorded once. These data originate in a study of persistence of HIV-infected CD4 T cells. At the level of the study: Isolated cells were CMV- and HIV-1 Gag-responding CD4+ T cells. Blood samples, up to about 200 mL, came from multiple time points, except two leukapheresis donors sampled once.

The germline V gene has CDR1 MNHEY and CDR2 SVGAGI. V trimming: 6 bases; J trimming: 7 bases; junction bases outside the gene matches: 7. The CDR3 extends over 15 amino acids. General observations from the study: Bulk TCR data could not be restricted to HIV-1-infected CMV-responding cells. CMV- and Gag-responding cells had lower TCRbeta richness than CD3/CD28-responding cells.

Sequenced here: CD4+ T cells sorted from PBMCs after approximately 19-hour stimulation, sampled from a patient who received antiretroviral therapy. This sequence joins TRBV6-5 and TRBJ1-6, with TRBD1 identical over 9 bases. This TCR was recovered from an adult man with HIV who was CMV-seropositive. The CDR3 loop is CASRGTGWTNSPLHF. The CDR3 bases are TGTGCCAGCAGAGGGACAGGGTGGACAAATTCACCCCTCCACTTT.